Included here is one TCR beta chain sequence, with context. Its antigen is undetermined. These data are taken from a study of Ad26.COV2.S vaccination and SARS-CoV-2 variants. For the study at large: Administration of Ad26.COV2.S was intramuscular, either once or twice 56 days apart. Points from the study as a whole: Non-spike TCR breadth did not differ much between vaccine and placebo recipients.

Treatment reported: roughly 18 received Ad26.COV2.S at low or high dose, single or two shots; five or six received placebo; per-sample allocation not given. On day 63 after the first injection, vaccine and placebo recipients gave samples. An Ad26 vector expressing Wuhan-strain SARS-CoV-2 spike served as the vaccine. Produced via immunoSEQ multiplex PCR; TCRdb's table is partial and in-frame only. The sample lists hundreds of thousands of clones, more than 70% seen once, with approximately 1.5% in the top ten. Sequenced material: peripheral blood, taken in a trial of Ad26.COV2.S vaccine versus placebo. This TCR came from a person aged 18-65 years who received the Ad26.COV2.S COVID-19 vaccine or a placebo.

The DNA for the CDR3 is TGTGCCAGCAGTTACTCGATCCTCAACTATGGCTACACCTTC. Protein: CASSYSILNYGYTF. This chain joins TRBV6-5 and TRBJ1-2; D not resolved. Germline V gene data show CDR1 as MNHEY and CDR2 as SVGAGI. With 0 bases removed from V and 2 bases from J, the gap between germline ends came to 7 bases. This CDR3 has 14 residues.